This T cell receptor (beta chain) was captured by sequencing in a study of identical twins. A universal primer site was created by template switching, with the cDNA bearing unique molecular identifiers. TCRdb reprocessed the 5' RACE reads via MiXCR and lists one record per CDR3 protein. This table has about 920,000 distinct CDR3 sequences, roughly an eighth appearing once. These data were likewise used in another study, on yellow fever vaccine responses in identical twins.

Sequencing input: PBMCs. The sequence was collected from a woman aged 18-29 years in good health.

In DNA form, the CDR3 reads TGTGCCAGCGGGGGGGGGCGAAGACGAAGCACTGAAGCTTTCTTT. This encodes CASGGGRRRSTEAFF. This rearrangement joins TRBV28 to TRBJ1-1; TRBD1 is a possible D gene (6 bases). This CDR3 comprises 15 residues. Trimming removed 8 bases from V and 4 bases from J, with 20 bases in between. Germline V gives CDR1 MDHEN, CDR2 SYDVKM.